Shown below are 21 T cell receptor beta chains from a single sample sequenced in a study of blood T cell repertoires in COVID-19. Sequencing was performed with immunoSEQ multiplex PCR; in TCRdb, only in-frame clones are kept and a portion is missing. The data hold about 400,000 clones, with approximately 86% observed a single time. The source material was PBMCs or T cells enriched from blood (not recorded which). The receptors here all came from a woman aged 40 to 50 with acute COVID-19.

This chain links TRBV29-1 with TRBJ1-5; 11 nucleotides match TRBD1. J lost 4 bases, V lost 7 bases, and 3 bases had no gene match. The CDR3 totals 13 residues. Germline V gene sequence: CDR1 SQVTM, CDR2 ANQGSEA. The CDR3 nucleotides read TGCAGCGCCGGGACAGGGGGAAATCAGCCCCAGCATTTT. Translation: CSAGTGGNQPQHF.

Notes on this clone: The same CDR3 arises from other DNA sequences in this sample as well. The chain employs TRBV29-1 and TRBJ2-7; D is unresolved. Trimming shortened V by 4 bases and J by 4 bases, and 5 bases separated the two germline ends. This CDR3 has 10 residues. CDR1 is SQVTM, CDR2 ANQGSEA, per germline. This CDR3 reads CSVVSYEQYF. DNA of the CDR3: TGCAGCGTTGTCTCGTACGAGCAGTACTTC.

This chain connects TRBV7-8 to TRBJ1-2; 10 bases line up with TRBD1. This CDR3 is built from 17 residues. The trim removed 4 bases at V and 8 bases at J, leaving 16 bases unmatched. Germline CDR1 and CDR2: SGHVS and FQNEAQ. CDR3 protein: CASSSQRETGGAWGYTF. The CDR3 DNA reads TGTGCCAGCAGCTCACAAAGAGAGACAGGGGGCGCTTGGGGCTACACCTTC.

The V call is TRBV7-9, the J call TRBJ1-1; the D is unclear. Looked up from germline, CDR1 is SEHNR and CDR2 is FQNEAQ (reference sequence). The CDR3 totals 13 residues. With 5 bases removed from V and 1 base from J, the gap between germline ends came to 8 bases. The CDR3 DNA reads TGTGCCAGCAGCGGAGGAACGAACACTGAAGCTTTCTTT. This sequence encodes CASSGGTNTEAFF.

On this clone: Relative to the germline gene, one junction end is altered; a read error may explain this. The rearrangement links TRBV19 to TRBJ1-1; possible D gene TRBD1, 6 bases. The CDR3 is 16 residues long. The germline V gene has CDR1 LNHDA and CDR2 SQIVND (reference sequence). The CDR3 nucleotides read TGTGCCAGTAGTATAGTAGGAATTAGACAGGACACCGAAGCTTTCTTT. Protein product: CASSIVGIRQDTEAFF.

This clone appeared a single time. This chain uses TRBV5-1 with TRBJ1-1; D perhaps matches TRBD1 (5 bases). The CDR3 loop spans 15 amino acids. Germline-derived CDR1 and CDR2 are SGHRS and YFSETQ. V was trimmed by 0 bases and J by 1 base, leaving 10 bases between them. This CDR3 is CASSLGDGGNTEAFF. CDR3 DNA sequence: TGCGCCAGCAGCTTGGGGGACGGGGGGAACACTGAAGCTTTCTTT.

The chain is built from TRBV10-3 and TRBJ1-6; 7 bases are shared with TRBD1. The V gene's germline CDR1 is ENHRY and CDR2 SYGVKD. J lost 10 bases, V lost 1 base, and 7 bases had no gene match. The CDR3 loop spans 15 amino acids. The CDR3 is CAISELTGLDSPLHF. Written as DNA, the CDR3 is TGTGCCATCAGTGAGTTGACAGGGCTGGACTCACCCCTCCACTTT.

This chain uses TRBV5-4 with TRBJ2-5; 8 positions agree with TRBD2. The CDR3 loop spans 15 amino acids. Germline trimming cut 0 bases from V and 4 bases from J; bases unmatched to any gene: 5. Germline loops: CDR1 SGHNT, CDR2 YYREEE (reference sequence). The CDR3 protein is CASSLASGPRETQYF. CDR3 coding DNA: TGTGCCAGCAGCTTGGCTAGCGGGCCAAGAGAGACCCAGTACTTC.

This chain links TRBV6-5 with TRBJ2-5, with D perhaps matching TRBD2 (6 bases). The CDR3 has 16 amino acids. Trimming left V 0 bases short and J 1 base short, with 12 bases between. CDR1 MNHEY and CDR2 SVGAGI come from the germline V gene. CDR3 sequence: CASSYSRATSQETQYF. The CDR3 region has the DNA TGTGCCAGCAGTTACTCCCGCGCGACTAGCCAAGAGACCCAGTACTTC.

This clone came up once. This chain links TRBV4-2 with TRBJ2-4, with D perhaps TRBD1 (6 bases). The CDR3 is 17 amino acids. The germline V gene has CDR1 LGHNA and CDR2 YNFKEQ. V was pared by 2 bases and J by 2 bases, with 16 bases between. Written as DNA, the CDR3 is TGTGCCAGCAGCCAACTTCTCCAGGGGAGATCCAAAAACATTCAGTACTTC. This codes for CASSQLLQGRSKNIQYF.

This chain links TRBV5-6 with TRBJ1-5; D might be TRBD1 (6 bases). Trimming cost V 5 bases and J 6 bases, with 15 bases left between them. CDR1 is SGHDT and CDR2 is YYEEEE in the germline V gene. This CDR3 has 14 amino acids. CDR3 nucleotides: TGTGCCAGCAGAAAGGGGGGGGGCCGTCAGCCCCAGCATTTT. This sequence encodes CASRKGGGRQPQHF.

This rearrangement joins TRBV6-5 to TRBJ1-2; possible D gene TRBD1, 6 bases. Deletions cut 5 bases from V and 3 bases from J, with 13 bases between. Germline values: CDR1 MNHEY, CDR2 SVGAGI. The CDR3 totals 14 residues. CDR3 amino acids: CASSRKGDDYGYTF. CDR3 nucleotides: TGTGCCAGCAGTCGGAAGGGGGATGACTATGGCTACACCTTC.

V is TRBV15 and J is TRBJ1-4; 9 nucleotides line up with TRBD1. Germline V lookup: CDR1 LNHNV, CDR2 YYDKDF (reference sequence). The ends lost 2 bases at V and 8 bases at J; junction bases unmatched: 3. The CDR3 extends over 14 amino acids. The CDR3, as DNA: TGTGCCACCAGCAGACCCGGACAGGGGGAAAAACTGTTTTTT. This gives the protein CATSRPGQGEKLFF.

This rearrangement joins TRBV30 to TRBJ1-5, with 10 bases lining up with TRBD1. V gave up 2 bases and J gave up 6 bases; unmatched junction bases: 4. CDR3 length: 14 amino acids. Germline V lookup: CDR1 GTSNPN, CDR2 SVGIG (reference sequence). CDR3 sequence reads: CAWSWTGGSQPQHF. The CDR3, as DNA: TGTGCCTGGAGTTGGACAGGGGGTAGTCAGCCCCAGCATTTT.

V and J are TRBV19 and TRBJ2-1; 7 bases line up with TRBD2. Germline V gives CDR1 LNHDA, CDR2 SQIVND (reference sequence). The CDR3 is 13 amino acids. V shed 11 bases, J shed 4 bases, and the junction held 8 bases outside the gene matches. CDR3 in amino acids: CAAEPGGYNEQFF. The CDR3 nucleotides are TGTGCCGCAGAACCGGGGGGATACAATGAGCAGTTCTTC.

CDR3 DNA sequence: TGTGCCAGCAGTGGAGCGGGGGGGCCTCGGGAGCTGTTTTTT. It is translated as CASSGAGGPRELFF. This rearrangement joins TRBV6-1 to TRBJ2-2; 10 nucleotides agree with TRBD2. This CDR3 has 14 amino acids. CDR1 is MNHNS, CDR2 SASEGT, per germline. Trimming removed 4 bases from V and 9 bases from J; junction bases left unmatched: 5.

The rearrangement links TRBV19 to TRBJ2-2; D may be TRBD1 (6 bases). Germline V lookup: CDR1 LNHDA, CDR2 SQIVND (reference sequence). V gave up 1 base and J gave up 5 bases, with 8 bases separating them. CDR3 length equals 14 residues. Here the CDR3 DNA reads TGTGCCAGTAGTATAGGGCAGGGGACCGGGGAGCTGTTTTTT. It is translated as CASSIGQGTGELFF.

The V call is TRBV2, the J call TRBJ1-5; D remains unclear. The CDR3 spans 15 residues. CDR1 and CDR2 from the germline V gene are SNHLY and FYNNEI. Deletions cut 3 bases from V and 2 bases from J, with 11 bases between. The CDR3 spells CASSDGRLGNQPQHF. The CDR3 DNA is TGTGCCAGCAGTGATGGGAGACTTGGCAATCAGCCCCAGCATTTT. Drawing the rest from reference TRBV2 and TRBJ1-5, the complete variable domain is EPEVTQTPSHQVTQMGQEVILRCVPISNHLYFYWYRQILGQKVEFLVSFYNNEISEKSEIFDDQFSVERPDGSNFTLKIRSTKLEDSAMYFCASSDGRLGNQPQHFGDGTRLSIL.

The chain employs TRBV19 and TRBJ1-1, with 8 bases identical to TRBD1. The germline CDR1 and CDR2 sequences are LNHDA and SQIVND (reference sequence). The CDR3 loop spans 15 amino acids. V lost 4 bases to trimming and J lost 1 base; unmatched junction nucleotides: 5. The CDR3 DNA follows: TGTGCCAGTAGTAGGGACAGGCTCCCGAACACTGAAGCTTTCTTT. This translates into CASSRDRLPNTEAFF.

The chain links TRBV9 to TRBJ2-5; 10 bases are a match to TRBD2. With 0 bases clipped from V and 4 bases from J, the junction kept 12 bases outside the gene matches. The CDR3 runs to 18 residues. The V gene's germline CDR1 is SGDLS and CDR2 YYNGEE. The CDR3 bases are TGTGCCAGCAGCGTAGGGCTAGCGGGGGTATGGACTGTAGAGACCCAGTACTTC. As protein: CASSVGLAGVWTVETQYF.

The V call is TRBV9, the J call TRBJ2-1; 8 bases line up with TRBD2. Per germline, CDR1 SGDLS and CDR2 YYNGEE. The CDR3 contains 15 residues. V shed 0 bases and J 8 bases; nucleotides not matched to a gene: 7. The CDR3 DNA is TGTGCCAGCAGCGTAGATGGGACTAGTTTCGATGAGCAGTTCTTC. Protein product: CASSVDGTSFDEQFF.